This TCR beta chain was found in a study of breast tumors, draining lymph nodes, adjacent tissues (dated by TCRdb to 2016 to 2017). Regarding the research as a whole: The study compared TCR beta repertoires across tumor, adjacent nontumor tissue and axillary lymph nodes from breast cancer patients. In human breast cancer, the study set out to assess how tumor, surrounding tissue and draining lymph node repertoires relate to one another and whether T cells might be exchanged between them.

Sequencing used an Illumina HiSeq 2000. Multiplex PCR amplification was used to build the TCR beta chain libraries. High-throughput sequencing was used to analyze the amplified TCR beta chain products. Using fastp trimming at Q25 and MiXCR clonotype assembly, TCRdb reanalyzed the public sequencing data and kept in-frame beta chains. Each entry merges the rows of one CDR3 protein and shows their most common DNA and genes. The sample contains approximately 120,000 distinct CDR3 sequences, less than 25% of them found a single time. The top ten clonotypes cover roughly 2% of the sample. Broader findings and caveats from the paper: The data were judged consistent with most tumor T cells deriving from the lymph node and then expanding within tumor tissue. Tumor T-cell repertoires showed less diversity than lymph node repertoires and more diversity than nontumor tissue repertoires, and tumor T-cell repertoires showed preferential V and J gene usage. The conclusion that tumor T cells originate in lymph nodes was framed as consistent with a hypothesis rather than directly demonstrated. Tumor and nontumor tissue repertoires were found to be significantly more similar in luminal-like than in basal-like breast cancer.

CDR1 and CDR2 are drawn from the germline V gene: KGHSH, LQKENI. Its CDR3 holds 13 amino acids, cysteine through phenylalanine. This entry keeps only the CDR3 DNA: 39 bases, framed from base 1. At least ten counts were recorded for this clonotype. Its binding antigen is unknown. A junction boundary mismatches the germline segment, possibly from a read error. Lymph node samples came from the axillary draining lymph nodes of breast cancer patients. The specimen was axillary lymph node tissue. The origin of this receptor is a female donor with breast cancer. Some clones in this sample may be carry-over from other donors' samples. Recombination linked TRBV18 to TRBJ2-5; a confident D gene designation cannot be given. For the CDR3, the sequence is CASSPAGQETQYF. The nucleotide sequence reads TGCGCCAGCAGCCCCGCCGGACAAGAGACCCAGTACTTC.